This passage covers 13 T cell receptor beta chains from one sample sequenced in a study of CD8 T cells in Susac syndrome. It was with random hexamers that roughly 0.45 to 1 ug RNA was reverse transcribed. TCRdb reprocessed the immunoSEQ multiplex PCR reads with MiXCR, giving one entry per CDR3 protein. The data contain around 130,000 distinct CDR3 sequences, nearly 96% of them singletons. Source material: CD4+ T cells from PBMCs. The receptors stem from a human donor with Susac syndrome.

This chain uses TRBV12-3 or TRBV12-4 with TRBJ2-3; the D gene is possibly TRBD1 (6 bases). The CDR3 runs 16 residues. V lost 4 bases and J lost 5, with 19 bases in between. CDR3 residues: CASSSIRPTGLDTQYF. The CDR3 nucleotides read TGTGCCAGCAGTTCAATCCGGCCAACAGGGTTAGATACGCAGTATTTT.

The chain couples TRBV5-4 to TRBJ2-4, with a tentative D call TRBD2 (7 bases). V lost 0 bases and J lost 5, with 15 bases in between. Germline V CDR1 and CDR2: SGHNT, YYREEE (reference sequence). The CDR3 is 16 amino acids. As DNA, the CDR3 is TGTGCCAGCAGCTTGGATGGGGGGGGCAGCCAAAACATTCAGTACTTC. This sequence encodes CASSLDGGGSQNIQYF.

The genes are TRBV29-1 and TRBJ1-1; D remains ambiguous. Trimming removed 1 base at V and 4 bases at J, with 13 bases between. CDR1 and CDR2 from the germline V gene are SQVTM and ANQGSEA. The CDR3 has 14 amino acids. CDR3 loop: CSVEVQPMITEAFF. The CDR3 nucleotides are TGCAGCGTTGAAGTACAGCCTATGATCACTGAAGCTTTCTTT.

CDR3 sequence reads: CASSPAPGEWDTEAFF. The CDR3 region has the DNA TGTGCCAGCTCCCCAGCCCCAGGGGAGTGGGACACTGAAGCTTTCTTT. V is TRBV18 and J is TRBJ1-1, with D possibly TRBD1 on 6 matching bases. Trimming shortened V by 6 bases and J by 3 bases, and 20 bases separated the two germline ends. The CDR3 spans 16 residues. Germline V CDR1 and CDR2: KGHSH, LQKENI.

CDR3 amino acids: CASSLGTEGTEAFF. CDR3 nucleotides: TGTGCCAGCAGCTTAGGGACAGAGGGCACTGAAGCTTTCTTT. The genes are TRBV7-9 and TRBJ1-1; D possibly corresponds to TRBD1 (6 bases). Germline loops: CDR1 SEHNR, CDR2 FQNEAQ (reference sequence). This CDR3 has 14 residues. V was cut by 1 base and J by 4 bases, with 10 bases left in between.

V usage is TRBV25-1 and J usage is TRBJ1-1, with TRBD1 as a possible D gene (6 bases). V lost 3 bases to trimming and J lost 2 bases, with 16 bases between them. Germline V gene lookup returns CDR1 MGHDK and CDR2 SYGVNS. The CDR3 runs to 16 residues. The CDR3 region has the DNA TGTGCCAGCAGTGACTTCAGGGACACACTAAACACTGAAGCTTTCTTT. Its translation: CASSDFRDTLNTEAFF. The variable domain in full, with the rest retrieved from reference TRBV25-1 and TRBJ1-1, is EADIYQTPRYLVIGTGKKITLECSQTMGHDKMYWYQQDPGMELHLIHYSYGVNSTEKGDLSSESTVSRIRTEHFPLTLESARPSHTSQYLCASSDFRDTLNTEAFFGQGTRLTVV.

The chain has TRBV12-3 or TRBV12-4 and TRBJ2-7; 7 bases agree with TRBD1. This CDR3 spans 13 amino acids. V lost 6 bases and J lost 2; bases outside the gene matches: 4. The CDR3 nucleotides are TGTGCCAGCAGGGGACAGTTGGCCTACGAGCAGTACTTC. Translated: CASRGQLAYEQYF.

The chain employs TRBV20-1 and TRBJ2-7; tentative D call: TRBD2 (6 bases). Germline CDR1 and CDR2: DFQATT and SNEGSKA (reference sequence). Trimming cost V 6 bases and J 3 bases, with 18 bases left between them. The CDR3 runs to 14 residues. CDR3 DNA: TGCAGTGCGAGGCGGCTCCTCGGGGGCTACGAGCAGTACTTC. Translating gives CSARRLLGGYEQYF.

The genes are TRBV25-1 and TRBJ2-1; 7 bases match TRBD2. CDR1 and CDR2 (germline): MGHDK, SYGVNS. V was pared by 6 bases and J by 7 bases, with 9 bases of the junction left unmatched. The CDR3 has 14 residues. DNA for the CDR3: TGTGCCAGCAGCGGCGGGGGAAGGGGTAATGAGCAGTTCTTC. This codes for CASSGGGRGNEQFF.

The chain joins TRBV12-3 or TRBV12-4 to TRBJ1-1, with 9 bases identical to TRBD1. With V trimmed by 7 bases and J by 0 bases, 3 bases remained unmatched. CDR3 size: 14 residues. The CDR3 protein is CASTRDRVNTEAFF. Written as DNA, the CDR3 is TGTGCCAGCACCCGGGACAGGGTGAACACTGAAGCTTTCTTT.

This chain's CDR3 is CASRVVAGENQPQHF. The CDR3 DNA sequence: TGCGCCAGCAGGGTTGTGGCAGGAGAAAATCAGCCCCAGCATTTT. The chain employs TRBV5-1 and TRBJ1-5; D is unresolved. V lost 5 bases to trimming and J lost 4 bases, with 16 bases between them. The CDR3 runs 15 residues. Germline CDR1 SGHRS, CDR2 YFSETQ. The entire variable domain, with the rest obtained from reference TRBV5-1 and TRBJ1-5, is as follows: KAGVTQTPRYLIKTRGQQVTLSCSPISGHRSVSWYQQTPGQGLQFLFEYFSETQRNKGNFPGRFSGRQFSNSRSEMNVSTLELGDSALYLCASRVVAGENQPQHFGDGTRLSIL.

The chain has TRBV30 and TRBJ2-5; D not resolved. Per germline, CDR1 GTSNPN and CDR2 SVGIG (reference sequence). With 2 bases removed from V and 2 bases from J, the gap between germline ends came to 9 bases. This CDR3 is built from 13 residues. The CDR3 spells CAWSQIVQETQYF. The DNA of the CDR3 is TGTGCCTGGAGTCAGATAGTACAAGAGACCCAGTACTTC.

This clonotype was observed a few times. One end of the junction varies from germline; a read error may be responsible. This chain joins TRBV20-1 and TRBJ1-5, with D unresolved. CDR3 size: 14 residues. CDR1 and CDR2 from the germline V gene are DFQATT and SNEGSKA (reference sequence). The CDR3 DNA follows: TGTAGTGCTAGCCCACCTGTTAGCAATCAGCCCCAGCATTTT. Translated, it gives CSASPPVSNQPQHF.